These 27 T cell receptor beta chains came from one sample sequenced in a study of blood T cell repertoires in COVID-19. Measured with immunoSEQ multiplex PCR; TCRdb has only the in-frame clones, and not every one. The sample contains fewer than 300,000 clones, approximately 90% of which appear only once. The specimen sequenced was PBMCs or T cells enriched from blood (not recorded which). These receptors were collected from a woman aged 25 to 39 who had recovered from COVID-19.

The chain couples TRBV4-3 to TRBJ2-2, with 8 nucleotides matching TRBD2. CDR1 is LGHNA, CDR2 YSLEER, per germline. The trim removed 3 bases at V and 5 bases at J, leaving 5 bases unmatched. This CDR3 comprises 15 residues. The CDR3 here is CASSHSSGGTGELFF. DNA of the CDR3: TGCGCCAGCAGCCACTCCTCGGGGGGGACCGGGGAGCTGTTTTTT.

The chain recombines TRBV3-1 (or the pseudogene TRBV3-2) with TRBJ2-1; 15 bases map to TRBD2. CDR3 length equals 18 residues. The V segment lost 1 base and the J segment 7 bases; nucleotides outside the gene matches: 8. From germline, CDR1 is LGHDT and CDR2 YNNKEL (reference sequence). CDR3 sequence reads: CASSQGAGLAGGPNEQFF. In DNA, the CDR3 is TGTGCCAGCAGCCAAGGGGCTGGACTAGCGGGAGGGCCTAATGAGCAGTTCTTC.

V is TRBV5-6 and J is TRBJ2-7; D may be TRBD2 (5 bases). The CDR3 spans 14 residues. The V and J ends lost 2 bases and 4 bases respectively, with 13 bases between them. The germline V gene has CDR1 SGHDT and CDR2 YYEEEE. CDR3 nucleotides: TGTGCCAGCAGCTTTTCGGGGATTGCGTACGAGCAGTACTTC. Translating it yields CASSFSGIAYEQYF.

The rearrangement links TRBV7-2 to TRBJ1-1; D uncertain. Trimming removed 3 bases at V and 7 bases at J, with 6 bases between. The CDR3 totals 11 residues. In germline, CDR1 is SGHTA, CDR2 FQGNSA. CDR3 in amino acids: CASSFFGEAFF. CDR3 sequence (DNA): TGTGCCAGCAGCTTTTTCGGTGAAGCTTTCTTT.

The rearrangement joins TRBV7-9 to TRBJ1-1; maybe TRBD1 (5 bases). In germline, CDR1 is SEHNR, CDR2 FQNEAQ (reference sequence). With 5 bases removed from V and 5 bases from J, the gap between germline ends came to 18 bases. The CDR3 contains 15 residues. The CDR3: CASSRLVGSGTEAFF. CDR3 nucleotides: TGTGCCAGCAGCCGGCTCGTGGGTTCAGGGACTGAAGCTTTCTTT.

J is TRBJ1-2 and V is TRBV4-3; TRBD1 aligns across 7 bases. The ends lost 0 bases at V and 7 bases at J; junction bases unmatched: 11. Germline CDR1 and CDR2: LGHNA and YSLEER. The CDR3 spans 16 residues. DNA of the CDR3: TGCGCCAGCAGCCAAGATTCTCGGGCCAGGGGGTCTGGCTACACCTTC. Its translation: CASSQDSRARGSGYTF.

The chain uses TRBV2 and TRBJ1-5, with 7 bases lining up with TRBD1. CDR1 and CDR2 (germline): SNHLY, FYNNEI. The CDR3 is made up of 15 amino acids. V dropped 4 bases and J dropped 3; count of bases not matched to a gene: 6. The CDR3 protein is CASSGQGVLNQPQHF. CDR3 nucleotides: TGTGCCAGCAGTGGACAGGGCGTACTCAATCAGCCCCAGCATTTT.

The chain is built from TRBV10-1 and TRBJ2-3; TRBD2 matches 9 bases. The germline CDR1 and CDR2 sequences are WNHNN and SYGVQD (reference sequence). J lost 4 bases, V lost 3 bases, and 5 bases had no gene match. This CDR3 region has 15 residues. Here the CDR3 reads CASSDASGKADTQYF. The CDR3 DNA reads as TGCGCCAGCAGTGATGCTAGCGGGAAGGCAGATACGCAGTATTTT.

The chain has TRBV28 and TRBJ2-3; the D gene is possibly TRBD2 (6 bases). Germline V gives CDR1 MDHEN, CDR2 SYDVKM. The CDR3 is made up of 13 amino acids. Trimming pared 9 bases from V and 1 base from J, leaving 11 bases between. The CDR3 spells CASWGDGTDTQYF. The CDR3 region has the DNA TGTGCCAGTTGGGGGGATGGCACAGATACGCAGTATTTT. Variable domain in full (rest from reference TRBV28 and TRBJ2-3): DVKVTQSSRYLVKRTGEKVFLECVQDMDHENMFWYRQDPGLGLRLIYFSYDVKMKEKGDIPEGYSVSREKKERFSLILESASTNQTSMYLCASWGDGTDTQYFGPGTRLTVL.

The J gene is TRBJ2-7, the V gene TRBV7-2; 9 bases align to TRBD1. The CDR3 consists of 15 residues. V lost 3 bases and J lost 1; bases outside the gene matches: 4. Per the germline V gene, CDR1 is SGHTA and CDR2 is FQGNSA. The CDR3, as DNA: TGTGCCAGCAGCTTCTCCGGGACAGGGTCCTACGAGCAGTACTTC. Its translation: CASSFSGTGSYEQYF.

J is TRBJ1-5 and V is TRBV9; no reliable D call. CDR1 is SGDLS and CDR2 is YYNGEE in the germline V gene. Trimming left V 4 bases short and J 1 base short, with 12 bases between. The CDR3 sequence is 15 residues long. CDR3 in amino acids: CASSPLGGSNQPQHF. CDR3 DNA: TGTGCCAGCAGCCCCCTGGGAGGGAGCAATCAGCCCCAGCATTTT.

A single count supports this clone. The J gene is TRBJ2-1, the V gene TRBV19; 14 positions agree with TRBD2. Germline CDR1 is LNHDA and CDR2 is SQIVND (reference sequence). CDR3 size: 15 residues. The trim removed 3 bases at V and 9 bases at J, leaving 4 bases unmatched. CDR3 in amino acids: CASSIPTSGRGEQFF. In DNA, the CDR3 is TGTGCCAGTAGTATCCCGACTAGCGGGAGGGGTGAGCAGTTCTTC.

This clone was detected only a few times. The genes are TRBV18 and TRBJ1-2, with D possibly TRBD1 on 6 matching bases. This CDR3 spans 14 amino acids. Trimming cost V 2 bases and J 8 bases, with 15 bases left between them. Germline V gene lookup returns CDR1 KGHSH and CDR2 LQKENI. The CDR3 sequence is CASSPSAGERGYTF. CDR3 coding DNA: TGTGCCAGCTCACCATCCGCAGGGGAGCGCGGCTACACCTTC.

The chain links TRBV28 to TRBJ1-2, with no clear D. The germline V gene encodes CDR1 MDHEN and CDR2 SYDVKM. The CDR3 is 12 residues long. The V gene lost 5 bases and the J gene lost 3 bases, with 7 bases spanning the gap. CDR3 loop: CASSTGDYGYTF. In DNA, the CDR3 is TGTGCCAGCAGTACGGGAGACTATGGCTACACCTTC.

The CDR3 region is CASRDRGRNTEAFF. The CDR3 DNA sequence: TGTGCCAGCAGGGACAGGGGGCGGAACACTGAAGCTTTCTTT. The rearrangement uses TRBV6-5 and TRBJ1-1, with 11 bases identical to TRBD1. The CDR3 is 14 residues long. Trimming took 6 bases from V and 1 from J; bases not matched to a gene: 1. CDR1 MNHEY and CDR2 SVGAGI come from the germline V gene.

This chain connects TRBV28 to TRBJ2-3; 13 bases agree with TRBD2. The V and J ends lost 5 bases and 5 bases, in that order; junction bases with no gene match: 7. The CDR3 spans 16 residues. Germline V gives CDR1 MDHEN, CDR2 SYDVKM. The CDR3 sequence: CASSRRLAGGLDTQYF. CDR3 DNA sequence: TGTGCCAGCAGTCGCCGACTAGCGGGAGGATTAGATACGCAGTATTTT.

The table lists this clone with a count of one. The rearrangement joins TRBV7-9 to TRBJ2-5, with D perhaps matching TRBD2 (6 bases). The V and J ends lost 0 bases and 7 bases respectively, with 12 bases between them. CDR3 length: 14 residues. Germline values: CDR1 SEHNR, CDR2 FQNEAQ (reference sequence). In nucleotides, the CDR3 is TGTGCCAGCAGCTTAGCGGGACTGGTAGGGACCCAGTACTTC. It encodes CASSLAGLVGTQYF. The complete variable domain, with remaining parts taken from reference TRBV7-9 and TRBJ2-5, reads DTGVSQNPRHKITKRGQNVTFRCDPISEHNRLYWYRQTLGQGPEFLTYFQNEAQLEKSRLLSDRFSAERPKGSFSTLEIQRTEQGDSAMYLCASSLAGLVGTQYFGPGTRLLVL.

The chain recombines TRBV6-5 with TRBJ1-5; D is perhaps TRBD1 (6 bases). V shed 6 bases and J shed 6 bases, with 15 bases lying between them. Germline lookup yields CDR1 MNHEY and CDR2 SVGAGI. CDR3 length equals 14 residues. CDR3 DNA: TGTGCCAGCAGCCTAGGACAGTCTGGTCAGCCCCAGCATTTT. It is translated as CASSLGQSGQPQHF.

The chain recombines TRBV18 with TRBJ1-4; D perhaps matches TRBD1 (5 bases). The CDR3 totals 15 residues. V shed 0 bases and J shed 4 bases, with 9 bases lying between them. Germline V gene lookup returns CDR1 KGHSH and CDR2 LQKENI. CDR3 DNA sequence: TGTGCCAGCTCACCACCGGAAGGGGTTAATGAAAAACTGTTTTTT. Translating it yields CASSPPEGVNEKLFF.

This chain joins TRBV25-1 and TRBJ2-3; TRBD1 agrees at 8 bases. CDR3 size: 14 residues. Per the germline V gene, CDR1 is MGHDK and CDR2 is SYGVNS. Trimming at V came to 7 bases and at J to 0 bases, leaving 3 bases not matched to a gene. CDR3 amino acids: CASTGQASTDTQYF. In DNA form, the CDR3 reads TGTGCCAGCACGGGACAGGCCAGCACAGATACGCAGTATTTT.

The chain combines TRBV6-5 with TRBJ2-7, with TRBD1 matching over 7 bases. This CDR3 has 14 amino acids. Unmatched junction bases numbered 10, after V lost 7 bases and J lost 4 bases. Germline CDR1 MNHEY, CDR2 SVGAGI. CDR3 coding DNA: TGTGCCAGCAATGGAAGGACAGGAGTTTACGAGCAGTACTTC. Translating gives CASNGRTGVYEQYF.

V and J are TRBV4-3 and TRBJ2-5; D unresolved. Germline V gene data show CDR1 as LGHNA and CDR2 as YSLEER. This CDR3 has 13 residues. V lost 1 base to trimming and J lost 5 bases, with 8 bases between them. CDR3 coding DNA: TGCGCCAGCAGCCAAGGGGCGTGGGAGACCCAGTACTTC. Amino acids: CASSQGAWETQYF.

The chain uses TRBV24-1 and TRBJ2-2, with D uncertain. The CDR3 has 11 residues. V was trimmed by 9 bases and J by 6 bases, leaving 7 bases between them. CDR1 and CDR2 from the germline V gene are KGHDR and SFDVKD. The CDR3, as DNA: TGTGCCACCGAGCGCGCCGGGGAGCTGTTTTTT. Its translation: CATERAGELFF.

V and J are TRBV25-1 and TRBJ1-2; 9 nucleotides match TRBD1. CDR3 length: 15 amino acids. Germline CDR1 reads MGHDK; CDR2 reads SYGVNS. The V gene end was trimmed by 2 bases and the J gene end by 7 bases; junction bases not matched to a gene: 8. The CDR3, as DNA: TGTGCCAGCAGTGAACCCAACAGGGGGCGAGGTGGCTACACCTTC. Protein sequence: CASSEPNRGRGGYTF.

This sequence joins TRBV11-2 and TRBJ1-5; 10 nucleotides match TRBD1. Looked up from germline, CDR1 is SGHAT and CDR2 is FQNNGV. This CDR3 is 17 amino acids long. Losses at the gene ends were 0 bases for V and 1 base for J; bases not matched to a gene: 3. The CDR3 sequence: CASSLDLGQGSNQPQHF. CDR3 DNA sequence: TGTGCCAGCAGCTTAGATCTGGGACAGGGGAGCAATCAGCCCCAGCATTTT. The full variable domain, completed using reference TRBV11-2 and TRBJ1-5, is EAGVAQSPRYKIIEKRQSVAFWCNPISGHATLYWYQQILGQGPKLLIQFQNNGVVDDSQLPKDRFSAERLKGVDSTLKIQPAKLEDSAVYLCASSLDLGQGSNQPQHFGDGTRLSIL.

Only one count was recorded for this clone. This chain uses TRBV30 with TRBJ2-1; 7 nucleotides agree with TRBD1. Looked up from germline, CDR1 is GTSNPN and CDR2 is SVGIG (reference sequence). The V segment lost 5 bases and the J segment 4 bases; nucleotides outside the gene matches: 14. The CDR3 sequence is 16 residues long. The CDR3 DNA follows: TGTGCCTGGTACTTCCCCGGGACAGTAACGTACAATGAGCAGTTCTTC. Protein product: CAWYFPGTVTYNEQFF.

This clone appeared a few times. The genes are TRBV18 and TRBJ2-1, with 9 positions matching TRBD2. The CDR3 sequence is 18 residues long. V lost 3 bases and J lost 0; bases outside the gene matches: 9. Germline-derived CDR1 and CDR2 are KGHSH and LQKENI. CDR3 region: CASSPLPTSGRSYNEQFF. DNA of the CDR3: TGTGCCAGCTCACCTCTTCCGACTAGCGGTCGCTCCTACAATGAGCAGTTCTTC.